This T cell receptor beta chain was retrieved from a study of response to subunit inactivated influenza vaccine. Study-wide points: The study's authors posited that every seasonal influenza vaccination enlists few new T cells.

CDR3 length: 14 amino acids. Germline V gives CDR1 SGHNT, CDR2 YYREEE (reference sequence). TCRdb recomputed calls from the RT-PCR reads with MiXCR, one row per CDR3 protein. The table records 530,000 or so distinct CDR3 sequences, roughly 27% of them present only once. This clonotype was seen a few times. The antigen is not known. A read error may account for a junction end that differs from germline. This TCR was recovered from a man aged 50 to 59 who received an inactivated influenza vaccine. The V call is TRBV5-4, the J call TRBJ2-3; possible D gene TRBD2, 5 bases. This specimen consisted of CD4+ T cells sorted from PBMCs, obtained approximately 5 days after vaccination. The CDR3 sequence is CASSYGLSTDTQYF. The CDR3 DNA is TGTGCCAGCAGCTACGGACTCAGCACGGATACGCAGTATTTT.